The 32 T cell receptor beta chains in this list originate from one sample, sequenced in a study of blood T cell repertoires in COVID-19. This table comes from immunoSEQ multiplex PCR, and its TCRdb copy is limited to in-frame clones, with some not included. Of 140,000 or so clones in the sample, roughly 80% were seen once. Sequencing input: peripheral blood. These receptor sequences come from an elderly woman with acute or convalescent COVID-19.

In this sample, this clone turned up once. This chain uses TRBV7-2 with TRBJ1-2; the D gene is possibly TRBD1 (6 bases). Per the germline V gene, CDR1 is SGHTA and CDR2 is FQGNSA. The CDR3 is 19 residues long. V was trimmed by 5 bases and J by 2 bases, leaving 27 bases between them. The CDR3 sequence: CASSPRGGAGDYSNYGYTF. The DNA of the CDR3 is TGTGCCAGCAGCCCGCGCGGGGGGGCGGGGGATTATAGCAACTATGGCTACACCTTC.

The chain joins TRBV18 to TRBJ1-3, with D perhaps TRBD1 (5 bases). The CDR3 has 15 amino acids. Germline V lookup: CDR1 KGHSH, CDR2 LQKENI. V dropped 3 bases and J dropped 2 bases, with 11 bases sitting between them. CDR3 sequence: CASSPEARAGNTIYF. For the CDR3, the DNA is TGTGCCAGCTCACCCGAGGCCAGGGCTGGAAACACCATATATTTT.

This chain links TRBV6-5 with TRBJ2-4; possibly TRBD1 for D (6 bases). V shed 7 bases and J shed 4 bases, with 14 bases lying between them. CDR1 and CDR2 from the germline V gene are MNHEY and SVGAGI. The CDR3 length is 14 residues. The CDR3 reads CASIVRDKKNIQYF. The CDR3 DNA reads TGTGCCAGCATCGTCCGGGACAAGAAAAACATTCAGTACTTC.

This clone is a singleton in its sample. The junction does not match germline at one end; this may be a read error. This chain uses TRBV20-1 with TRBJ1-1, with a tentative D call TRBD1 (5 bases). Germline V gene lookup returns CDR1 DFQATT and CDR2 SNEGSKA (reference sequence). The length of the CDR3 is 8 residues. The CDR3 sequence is CSARGGEF. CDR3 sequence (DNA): TGCAGTGCTAGAGGGGGCGAGTTT.

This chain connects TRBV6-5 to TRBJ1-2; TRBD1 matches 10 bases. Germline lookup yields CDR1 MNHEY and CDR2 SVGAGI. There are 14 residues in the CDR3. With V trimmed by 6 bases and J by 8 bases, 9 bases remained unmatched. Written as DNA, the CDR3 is TGTGCCAGCAGCGTCAATACGGGACAGGGGGGCTACACCTTC. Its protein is CASSVNTGQGGYTF.

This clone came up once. In DNA, the CDR3 is TGTGCCAGCTCACCTATACCGCAGGGAAGCAATTCACCCCTCCACTTT. It is translated as CASSPIPQGSNSPLHF. This chain connects TRBV18 to TRBJ1-6; TRBD1 is a possible D gene (5 bases). Germline lookup yields CDR1 KGHSH and CDR2 LQKENI. The CDR3 totals 16 residues. Trimming took off 3 bases at V and 7 bases at J, with 16 bases between the two ends.

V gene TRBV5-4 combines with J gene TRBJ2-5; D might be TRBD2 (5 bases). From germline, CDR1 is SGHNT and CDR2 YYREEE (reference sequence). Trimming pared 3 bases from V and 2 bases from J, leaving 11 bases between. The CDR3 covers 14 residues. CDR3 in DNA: TGTGCCAGCAGCTGGTACCGGGAACAAGAGACCCAGTACTTC. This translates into CASSWYREQETQYF.

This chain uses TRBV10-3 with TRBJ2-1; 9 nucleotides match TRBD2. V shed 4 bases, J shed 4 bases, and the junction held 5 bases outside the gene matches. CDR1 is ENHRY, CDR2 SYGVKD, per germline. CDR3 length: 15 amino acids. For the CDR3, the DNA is TGTGCCATCAGTGTACTAGCGGGCGCTTACAATGAGCAGTTCTTC. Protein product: CAISVLAGAYNEQFF.

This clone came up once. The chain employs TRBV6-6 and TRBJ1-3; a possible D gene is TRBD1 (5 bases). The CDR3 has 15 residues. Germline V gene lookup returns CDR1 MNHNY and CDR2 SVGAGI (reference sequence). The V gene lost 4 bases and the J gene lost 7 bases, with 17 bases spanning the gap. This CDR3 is CASSWEGPLRNTIYF. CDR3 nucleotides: TGTGCCAGCAGTTGGGAGGGACCACTGAGGAACACCATATATTTT.

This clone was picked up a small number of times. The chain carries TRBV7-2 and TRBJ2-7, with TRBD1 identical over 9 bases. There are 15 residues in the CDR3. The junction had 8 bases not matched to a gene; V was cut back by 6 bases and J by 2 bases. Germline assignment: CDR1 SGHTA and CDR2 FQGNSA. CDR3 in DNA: TGTGCCAGCAGACTTTCGGGACAGGGAGCCTACGAGCAGTACTTC. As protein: CASRLSGQGAYEQYF.

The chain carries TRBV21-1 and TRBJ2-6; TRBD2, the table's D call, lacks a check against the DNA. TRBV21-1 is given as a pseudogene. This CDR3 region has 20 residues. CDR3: CASSKPMYRRGGRGANVLTF. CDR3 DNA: TGTGCCAGCAGCAAACCTATGTACAGGCGGGGGGGCCGAGGGGCCAACGTCCTGACTTTC.

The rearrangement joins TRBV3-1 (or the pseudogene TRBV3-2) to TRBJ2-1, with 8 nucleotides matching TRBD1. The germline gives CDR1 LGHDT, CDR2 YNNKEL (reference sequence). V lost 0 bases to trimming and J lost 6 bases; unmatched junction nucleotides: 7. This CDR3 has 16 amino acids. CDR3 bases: TGTGCCAGCAGCCAAGATTCAGGGACAGGTTCCAATGAGCAGTTCTTC. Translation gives CASSQDSGTGSNEQFF.

The CDR3 spells CASSPPEDGYGYTF. For the CDR3, the DNA is TGTGCCAGCTCACCACCGGAGGACGGCTATGGCTACACCTTC. This chain uses TRBV18 with TRBJ1-2; D unclear. With 0 bases removed from V and 4 bases from J, the gap between germline ends came to 9 bases. Germline V lookup: CDR1 KGHSH, CDR2 LQKENI. CDR3 length: 14 amino acids.

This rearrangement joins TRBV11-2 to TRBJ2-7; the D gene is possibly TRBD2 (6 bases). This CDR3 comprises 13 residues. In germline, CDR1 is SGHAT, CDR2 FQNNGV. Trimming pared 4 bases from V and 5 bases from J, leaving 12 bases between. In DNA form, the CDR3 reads TGTGCCAGCAGCTATGGGGCGGGGAACGAGCAGTACTTC. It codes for CASSYGAGNEQYF.

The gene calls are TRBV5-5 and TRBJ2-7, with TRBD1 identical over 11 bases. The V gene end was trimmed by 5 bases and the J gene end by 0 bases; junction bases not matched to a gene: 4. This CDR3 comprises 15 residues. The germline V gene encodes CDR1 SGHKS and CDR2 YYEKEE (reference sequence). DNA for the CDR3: TGTGCCAGCAGGCGGGGGACAGGGGGCTCCTACGAGCAGTACTTC. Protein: CASRRGTGGSYEQYF.

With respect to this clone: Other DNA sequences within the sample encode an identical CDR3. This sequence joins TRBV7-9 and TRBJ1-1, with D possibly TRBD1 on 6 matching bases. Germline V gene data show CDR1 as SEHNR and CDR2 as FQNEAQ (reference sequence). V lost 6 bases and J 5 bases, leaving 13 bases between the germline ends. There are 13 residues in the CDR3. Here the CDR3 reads CASSSTGPTEAFF. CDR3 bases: TGTGCCAGCAGTTCTACAGGGCCTACTGAAGCTTTCTTT.

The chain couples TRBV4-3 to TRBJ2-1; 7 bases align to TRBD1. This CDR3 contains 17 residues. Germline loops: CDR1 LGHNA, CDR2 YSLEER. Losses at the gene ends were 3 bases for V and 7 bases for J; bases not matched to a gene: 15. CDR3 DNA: TGCGCCAGCAGCCACGAATACAGGGGCCTGGGGTATAATGAGCAGTTCTTC. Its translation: CASSHEYRGLGYNEQFF.

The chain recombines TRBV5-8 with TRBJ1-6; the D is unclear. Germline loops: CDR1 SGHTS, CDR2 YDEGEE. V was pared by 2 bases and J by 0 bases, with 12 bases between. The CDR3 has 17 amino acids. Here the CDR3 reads CASSLSSASSYNSPLHF. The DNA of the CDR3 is TGTGCCAGCAGCTTATCTTCAGCGAGCTCCTATAATTCACCCCTCCACTTT. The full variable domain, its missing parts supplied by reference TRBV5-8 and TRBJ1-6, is EAGVTQSPTHLIKTRGQQATLRCSPISGHTSVYWYQQALGLGLQFLLWYDEGEERNRGNFPPRFSGRQFPNYSSELNVNALELEDSALYLCASSLSSASSYNSPLHFGNGTRLTVT.

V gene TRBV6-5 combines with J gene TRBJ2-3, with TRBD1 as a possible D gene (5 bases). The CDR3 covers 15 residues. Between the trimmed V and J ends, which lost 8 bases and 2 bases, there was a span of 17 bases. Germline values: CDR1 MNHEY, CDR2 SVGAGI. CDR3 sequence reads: CASGLRTGLTDTQYF. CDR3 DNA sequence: TGTGCCAGCGGTCTCCGTACAGGTCTCACAGATACGCAGTATTTT.

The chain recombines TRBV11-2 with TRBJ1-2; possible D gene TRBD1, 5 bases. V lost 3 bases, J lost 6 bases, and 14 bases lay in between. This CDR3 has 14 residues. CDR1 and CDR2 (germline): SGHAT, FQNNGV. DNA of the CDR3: TGTGCCAGCAGCTTCCGCGGGGCCGGGGATGGCTACACCTTC. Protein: CASSFRGAGDGYTF.

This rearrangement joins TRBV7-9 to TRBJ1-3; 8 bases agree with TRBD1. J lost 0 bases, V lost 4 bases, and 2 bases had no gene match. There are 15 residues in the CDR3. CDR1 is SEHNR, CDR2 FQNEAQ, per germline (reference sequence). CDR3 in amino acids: CASSSDRVSGNTIYF. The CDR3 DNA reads TGTGCCAGCAGCTCGGACAGGGTCTCTGGAAACACCATATATTTT.

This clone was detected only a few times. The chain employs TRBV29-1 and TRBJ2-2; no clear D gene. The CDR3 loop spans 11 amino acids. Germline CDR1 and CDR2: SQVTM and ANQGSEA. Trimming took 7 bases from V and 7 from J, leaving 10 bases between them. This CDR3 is CSAHRYGELFF. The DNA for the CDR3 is TGCAGCGCCCATCGGTACGGGGAGCTGTTTTTT.

The chain's CDR3 is CASSSRVGGGYYGYTF. The CDR3 nucleotides are TGCGCCAGCAGCTCACGGGTTGGTGGCGGATACTATGGCTACACCTTC. This sequence joins TRBV4-1 and TRBJ1-2; no clear D gene. The germline gives CDR1 MGHRA, CDR2 YSYEKL. This CDR3 is built from 16 residues. The V end lost 5 bases, the J end lost 3 bases, and 19 bases lay between the germline ends.

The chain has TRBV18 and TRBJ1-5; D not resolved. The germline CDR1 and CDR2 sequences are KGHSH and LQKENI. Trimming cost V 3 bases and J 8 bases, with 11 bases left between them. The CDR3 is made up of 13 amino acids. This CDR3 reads CASSPDGAEPQHF. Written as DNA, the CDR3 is TGTGCCAGCTCACCCGACGGAGCGGAGCCCCAGCATTTT.

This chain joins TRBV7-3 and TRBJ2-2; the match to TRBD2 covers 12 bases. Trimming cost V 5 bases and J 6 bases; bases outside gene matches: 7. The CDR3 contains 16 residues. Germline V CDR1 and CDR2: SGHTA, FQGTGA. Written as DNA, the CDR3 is TGTGCCAGCAGCCGACTAGCGGGGGACAAGGCCGGGGAGCTGTTTTTT. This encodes CASSRLAGDKAGELFF.

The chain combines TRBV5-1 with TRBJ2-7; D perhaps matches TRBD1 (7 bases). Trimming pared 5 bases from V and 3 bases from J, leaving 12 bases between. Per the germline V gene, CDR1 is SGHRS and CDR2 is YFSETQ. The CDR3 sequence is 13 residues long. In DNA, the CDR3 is TGCGCCAGCAGGCGGGACAGAAGCTACGAGCAGTACTTC. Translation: CASRRDRSYEQYF.

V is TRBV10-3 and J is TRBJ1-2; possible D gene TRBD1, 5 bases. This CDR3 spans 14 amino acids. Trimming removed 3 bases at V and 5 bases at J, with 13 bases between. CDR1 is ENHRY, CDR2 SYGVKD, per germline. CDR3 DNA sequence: TGTGCCATCAGTGACAGGGCCTCGACTTATGGCTACACCTTC. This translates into CAISDRASTYGYTF.

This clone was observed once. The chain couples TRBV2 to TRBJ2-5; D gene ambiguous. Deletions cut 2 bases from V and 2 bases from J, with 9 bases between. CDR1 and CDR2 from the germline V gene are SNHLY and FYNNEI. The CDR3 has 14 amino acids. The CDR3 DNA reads TGTGCCAGCAGTGAACTTAGCCTGCAAGAGACCCAGTACTTC. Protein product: CASSELSLQETQYF.

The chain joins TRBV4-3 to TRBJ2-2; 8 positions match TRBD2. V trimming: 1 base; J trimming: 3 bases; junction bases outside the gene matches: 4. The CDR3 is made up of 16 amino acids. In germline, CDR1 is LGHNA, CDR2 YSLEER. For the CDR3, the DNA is TGCGCCAGCAGCCAAGCGGGGGGGGTTGACACCGGGGAGCTGTTTTTT. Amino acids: CASSQAGGVDTGELFF.

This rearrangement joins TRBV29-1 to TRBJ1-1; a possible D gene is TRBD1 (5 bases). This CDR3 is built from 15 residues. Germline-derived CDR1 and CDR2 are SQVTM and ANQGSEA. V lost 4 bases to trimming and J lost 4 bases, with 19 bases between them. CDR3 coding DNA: TGCAGCGTTGGCAAGGAGGGTACGGGGGTCACTGAAGCTTTCTTT. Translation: CSVGKEGTGVTEAFF.

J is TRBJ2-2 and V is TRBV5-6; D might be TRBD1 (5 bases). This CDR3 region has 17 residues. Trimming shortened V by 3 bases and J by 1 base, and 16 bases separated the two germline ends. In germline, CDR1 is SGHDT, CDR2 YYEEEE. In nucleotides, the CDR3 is TGTGCCAGCAGCTCCCTCTTCAGGGCACGGAACACCGGGGAGCTGTTTTTT. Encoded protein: CASSSLFRARNTGELFF. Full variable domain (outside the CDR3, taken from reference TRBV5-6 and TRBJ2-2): DAGVTQSPTHLIKTRGQQVTLRCSPKSGHDTVSWYQQALGQGPQFIFQYYEEEERQRGNFPDRFSGHQFPNYSSELNVNALLLGDSALYLCASSSLFRARNTGELFFGEGSRLTVL.

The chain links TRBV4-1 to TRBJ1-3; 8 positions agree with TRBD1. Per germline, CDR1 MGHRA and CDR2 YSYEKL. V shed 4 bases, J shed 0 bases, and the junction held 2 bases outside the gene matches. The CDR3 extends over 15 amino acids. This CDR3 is CASSPGQGSGNTIYF. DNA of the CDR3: TGCGCCAGCAGCCCCGGACAGGGCTCTGGAAACACCATATATTTT.